The T cell receptor (beta chain) under discussion was sequenced for a study of response to subunit inactivated influenza vaccine. Findings of the study overall: That few new T cells are recruited by each seasonal influenza vaccination was the authors' suggestion.

Worth noting for this clonotype: Its target is not known.

Per germline, CDR1 DFQATT and CDR2 SNEGSKA (reference sequence). Trimming at V came to 3 bases and at J to 2 bases, leaving 6 bases not matched to a gene. The CDR3 has 16 residues. TCRdb re-called the RT-PCR reads with MiXCR, one entry per CDR3 protein. The table includes 700,000 to 900,000 distinct CDR3 sequences, approximately 21% detected once. The TCR sequence derives from a man aged 50 to 60 who received an inactivated influenza vaccine. J is TRBJ2-1 and V is TRBV20-1, with 11 bases fitting TRBD2. The sequencing here drew on PBMCs from blood, taken around 5 days after vaccination. CDR3 protein: CSASRLAGGTYNEQFF. In nucleotides, the CDR3 is TGCAGTGCTAGTAGATTAGCGGGAGGGACCTACAATGAGCAGTTCTTC.